A selection of T cell receptor beta chains follows, all from one sample in a study of blood T cell repertoires in COVID-19. Sequenced by immunoSEQ multiplex PCR; TCRdb stores in-frame clones only, minus some. The sample holds about 220,000 clones; around 87% are singletons and the top ten take over 3%. Sequencing was done on a sample of PBMCs or T cells enriched from blood (not recorded which). These receptors were collected from a woman aged 18-30 years in a cohort exposed to, infected with or recovered from COVID-19 (not recorded which). Each CDR3 is given with its conserved first and last residue. Each record gives: J gene, V gene, CDR3 protein.

j_call: TRBJ1-3
v_call: TRBV3-1/TRBV3-2
cdr3_aa: CASSQDMDRGNTIYF

j_call: TRBJ1-1
v_call: TRBV5-6
cdr3_aa: CASSWGTGWTEAFF

j_call: TRBJ2-3
v_call: TRBV5-1
cdr3_aa: CASTLGTSGGARTDTQYF

j_call: TRBJ2-7
v_call: TRBV5-1
cdr3_aa: CASSPGQGGEQYF

j_call: TRBJ1-3
v_call: TRBV5-1
cdr3_aa: CASSLAEENTIYF

j_call: TRBJ1-2
v_call: TRBV3-1/TRBV3-2
cdr3_aa: CASSQDGQGGYTF

j_call: TRBJ2-4
v_call: TRBV11-3
cdr3_aa: CASSWKPTPKNIQYF

j_call: TRBJ2-7
v_call: TRBV19
cdr3_aa: CASRTGTNPFYEQYF

j_call: TRBJ2-2
v_call: TRBV29-1
cdr3_aa: CSAGTDRVFF

j_call: TRBJ1-2
v_call: TRBV5-1
cdr3_aa: CASSLASLNYGYTF

j_call: TRBJ2-2
v_call: TRBV5-1
cdr3_aa: CASSLGQGADTGELFF

j_call: TRBJ2-5
v_call: TRBV9
cdr3_aa: CASSVGASGSSETQYF

j_call: TRBJ1-3
v_call: TRBV7-9
cdr3_aa: CASSLAVSSGNTIYF

j_call: TRBJ2-4
v_call: TRBV5-6
cdr3_aa: CASSPVGRENIQYF

j_call: TRBJ1-1
v_call: TRBV5-4
cdr3_aa: CASREDRLSEAFF

j_call: TRBJ1-1
v_call: TRBV9
cdr3_aa: CASSEGQPNTEAFF

j_call: TRBJ1-4
v_call: TRBV5-8
cdr3_aa: CASSPMGGRNEKLFF

j_call: TRBJ1-5
v_call: TRBV27
cdr3_aa: CASSLFGRESNQPQHF

j_call: TRBJ2-1
v_call: TRBV11-3
cdr3_aa: CASSLDGTSGSLEQFF

j_call: TRBJ1-2
v_call: TRBV7-9
cdr3_aa: CASSLVSTGGLGGYTF

j_call: TRBJ1-1
v_call: TRBV2
cdr3_aa: CASSQEQVPEAFF

j_call: TRBJ1-4
v_call: TRBV15
cdr3_aa: CATSRGQGDRDEKLFF

j_call: TRBJ1-1
v_call: TRBV6-5
cdr3_aa: CASKRSNTEAFF

j_call: TRBJ2-1
v_call: TRBV19
cdr3_aa: CASSTWPAGFGNEQFF

j_call: TRBJ1-1
v_call: TRBV27
cdr3_aa: CASSLMGPGTEAFF

j_call: TRBJ2-1
v_call: TRBV2
cdr3_aa: CASRTPSAKFYNEQFF

j_call: TRBJ2-5
v_call: TRBV27
cdr3_aa: CASSLRAGETQYF

j_call: TRBJ2-2
v_call: TRBV3-1/TRBV3-2
cdr3_aa: CASSFGTSGNTGELFF

j_call: TRBJ1-2
v_call: TRBV7-9
cdr3_aa: CASSPDGVFYTF

j_call: TRBJ2-1
v_call: TRBV6-4
cdr3_aa: CASSGQTGNEQFF

j_call: TRBJ1-1
v_call: TRBV19
cdr3_aa: CASSGNRGNTEAFF

j_call: TRBJ1-4
v_call: TRBV4-2
cdr3_aa: CASSQDDGGGEKLFF

j_call: TRBJ2-1
v_call: TRBV5-1
cdr3_aa: CAGKAGPWDNEQFF

j_call: TRBJ2-6
v_call: TRBV28
cdr3_aa: CATGGSGANVLTF

j_call: TRBJ1-2
v_call: TRBV6-5
cdr3_aa: CASRAGQGANYGYTF

j_call: TRBJ2-5
v_call: TRBV25-1
cdr3_aa: CASSELGLVVGETQYF

j_call: TRBJ1-5
v_call: TRBV7-8
cdr3_aa: CASSPGTGDYSNQPQHF

j_call: TRBJ2-7
v_call: TRBV5-1
cdr3_aa: CASSLDGGLYEQYF

j_call: TRBJ1-4
v_call: TRBV3-1/TRBV3-2
cdr3_aa: CASSHRSRGEKLFF

j_call: TRBJ2-3
v_call: TRBV4-2
cdr3_aa: CASSQDSASGSTDTQYF

j_call: TRBJ1-2
v_call: TRBV6-1
cdr3_aa: CASRVDTSGGYTF

j_call: TRBJ1-1
v_call: TRBV5-1
cdr3_aa: CASSLSPGQLNTEAFF

j_call: TRBJ2-3
v_call: TRBV7-6
cdr3_aa: CASSLEAGLADTQYF

j_call: TRBJ1-1
v_call: TRBV2
cdr3_aa: CASSAQGLQRTEAFF

j_call: TRBJ2-1
v_call: TRBV3-1/TRBV3-2
cdr3_aa: CASSQDRAGSYNEQFF

j_call: TRBJ2-5
v_call: TRBV4-1
cdr3_aa: CASSQGPLLAGVQETQYF

j_call: TRBJ2-1
v_call: TRBV27
cdr3_aa: CASSTYRVTYNEQFF

j_call: TRBJ1-1
v_call: TRBV2
cdr3_aa: CASSAGQAGNTEAFF

j_call: TRBJ1-5
v_call: TRBV6-1
cdr3_aa: CASSELRQGFSNQPQHF

j_call: TRBJ2-5
v_call: TRBV10-1
cdr3_aa: CASCWTGTQETQYF

j_call: TRBJ1-1
v_call: TRBV2
cdr3_aa: CASIMQAAEAFF

j_call: TRBJ2-2
v_call: TRBV2
cdr3_aa: CASRGDRGPAGELFF

j_call: TRBJ1-3
v_call: TRBV5-1
cdr3_aa: CASSLVSGTDTIYF

j_call: TRBJ1-2
v_call: TRBV4-1
cdr3_aa: CASSPTGGSNYGYTF

j_call: TRBJ2-7
v_call: TRBV14
cdr3_aa: CASSPPGGTSSYEQYF